This T cell receptor (beta chain) was identified in a study of cytomegalovirus exposure and HLA in healthy donors. Study outcomes and limitations: On later analysis, the bulk of CMV-associated TCR beta chains appeared to be HLA-restricted.

Amplification used 60 Vbeta primers and 13 Jbeta primers. Using immunoSEQ multiplex PCR, the repertoire was profiled, and TCRdb retains in-frame clones only, with some absent. The table includes roughly 200,000 clones, approximately 80% detected once. V lost 5 bases and J lost 4, with 6 bases in between. CDR1 is MNHEY and CDR2 is SMNVEV in the germline V gene (reference sequence). The length of the CDR3 is 12 residues. Remarks on this clone: Its antigen remains unknown.

This receptor was obtained from a boy under 10 years old in good health and CMV-seronegative. V usage is TRBV27 and J usage is TRBJ2-1; no firm D call. Sequenced: PBMCs. The CDR3 loop is CASSRQYNEQFF. The DNA of the CDR3 is TGTGCCAGCAGTAGACAATACAATGAGCAGTTCTTC.